The clone carrying this TCR beta chain was observed at least ten times. Antigen: not known. These data are taken from a study of early T cells in non-severe SARS-CoV-2 infection. Across the study: It was bulk RNA from unsorted whole blood that was sequenced, and the chains were unpaired. Overall study results and limits: The matching step, a VDJdb search, favored anti-spike CD8 responses and missed private and CD4 specificities.

Individually, cDNA molecules had unique molecular identifiers attached to them. TCRdb reanalysed the 5' RACE reads using MiXCR and keeps one entry per CDR3 protein. The sample includes about 38,000 distinct CDR3 sequences, 3.5% to 5% of them seen just once. Per germline, CDR1 SGHAT and CDR2 FQNNGV. Unmatched junction bases numbered 4, after V lost 5 bases and J lost 7 bases. This CDR3 spans 13 amino acids. The sequence was obtained from an adult who was a healthcare worker with PCR-confirmed SARS-CoV-2 infection or an uninfected control (not recorded which). This chain uses TRBV11-2 with TRBJ2-2, with 7 positions matching TRBD1. Material for sequencing was whole blood. In DNA form, the CDR3 reads TGTGCCAGCAGCCCACAGGGGATCGGGGAGCTGTTTTTT. It translates to CASSPQGIGELFF.